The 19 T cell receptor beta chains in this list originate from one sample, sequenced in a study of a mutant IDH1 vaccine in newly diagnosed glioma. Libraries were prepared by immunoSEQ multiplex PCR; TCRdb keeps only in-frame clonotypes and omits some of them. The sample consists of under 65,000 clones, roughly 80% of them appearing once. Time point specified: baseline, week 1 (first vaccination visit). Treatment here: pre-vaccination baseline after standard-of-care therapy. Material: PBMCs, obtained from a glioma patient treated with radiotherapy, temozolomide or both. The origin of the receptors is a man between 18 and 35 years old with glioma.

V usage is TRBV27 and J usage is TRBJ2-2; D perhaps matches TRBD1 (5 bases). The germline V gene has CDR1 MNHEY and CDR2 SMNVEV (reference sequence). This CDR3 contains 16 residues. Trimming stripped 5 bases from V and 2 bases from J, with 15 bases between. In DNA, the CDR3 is TGTGCCAGCAGTCAACCGACAGAGACTAACACCGGGGAGCTGTTTTTT. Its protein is CASSQPTETNTGELFF.

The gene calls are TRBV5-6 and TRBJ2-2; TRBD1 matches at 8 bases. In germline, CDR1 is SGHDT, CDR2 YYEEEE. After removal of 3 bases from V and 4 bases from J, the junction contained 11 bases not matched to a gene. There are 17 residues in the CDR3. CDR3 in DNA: TGTGCCAGCAGCTCGACAGGGGCCAGAATTCTCACCGGGGAGCTGTTTTTT. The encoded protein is CASSSTGARILTGELFF.

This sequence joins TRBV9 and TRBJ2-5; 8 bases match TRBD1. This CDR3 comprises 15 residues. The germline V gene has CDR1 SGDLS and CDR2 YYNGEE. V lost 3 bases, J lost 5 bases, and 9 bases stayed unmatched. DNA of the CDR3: TGTGCCAGCAGCGGACTTGGACAGGGAGGCGAGACCCAGTACTTC. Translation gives CASSGLGQGGETQYF.

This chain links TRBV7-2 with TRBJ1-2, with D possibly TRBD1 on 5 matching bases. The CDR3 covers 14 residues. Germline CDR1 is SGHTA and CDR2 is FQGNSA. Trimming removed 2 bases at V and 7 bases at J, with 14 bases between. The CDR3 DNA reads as TGTGCCAGCAGCTTAACTCCGAGGGGAGGTGGCTACACCTTC. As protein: CASSLTPRGGGYTF.

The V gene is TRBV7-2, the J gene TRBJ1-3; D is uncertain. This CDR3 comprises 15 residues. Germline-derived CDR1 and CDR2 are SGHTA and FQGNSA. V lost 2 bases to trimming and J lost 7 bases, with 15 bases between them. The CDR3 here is CASSLIAGLLNTIYF. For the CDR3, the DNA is TGTGCCAGCAGCTTAATTGCAGGACTTTTGAACACCATATATTTT.

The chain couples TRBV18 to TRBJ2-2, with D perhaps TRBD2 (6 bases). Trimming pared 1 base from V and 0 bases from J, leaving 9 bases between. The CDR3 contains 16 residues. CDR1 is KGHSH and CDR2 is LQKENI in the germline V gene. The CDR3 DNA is TGTGCCAGCTCACCACTGGCGGGACCGAACACCGGGGAGCTGTTTTTT. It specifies CASSPLAGPNTGELFF.

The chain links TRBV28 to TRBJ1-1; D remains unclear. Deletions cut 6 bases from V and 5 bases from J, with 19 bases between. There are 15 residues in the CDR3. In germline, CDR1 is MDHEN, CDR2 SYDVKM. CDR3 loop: CASSRPPDGWTEAFF. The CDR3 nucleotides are TGTGCCAGCAGCCGCCCCCCTGACGGCTGGACTGAAGCTTTCTTT.

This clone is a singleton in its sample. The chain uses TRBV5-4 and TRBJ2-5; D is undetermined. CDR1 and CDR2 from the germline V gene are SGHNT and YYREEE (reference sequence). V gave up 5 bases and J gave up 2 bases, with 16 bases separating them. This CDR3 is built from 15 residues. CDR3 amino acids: CASSPQSVMQETQYF. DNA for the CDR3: TGTGCCAGCAGTCCCCAGTCGGTAATGCAAGAGACCCAGTACTTC.

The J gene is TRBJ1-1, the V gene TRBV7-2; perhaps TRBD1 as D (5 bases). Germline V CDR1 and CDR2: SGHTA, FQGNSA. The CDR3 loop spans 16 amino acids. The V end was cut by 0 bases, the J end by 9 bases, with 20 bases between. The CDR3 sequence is CASSLAARRGGEQAFF. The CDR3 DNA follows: TGTGCCAGCAGCTTAGCCGCAAGGAGGGGAGGGGAACAAGCTTTCTTT. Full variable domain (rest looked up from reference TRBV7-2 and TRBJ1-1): GAGVSQSPSNKVTEKGKDVELRCDPISGHTALYWYRQSLGQGLEFLIYFQGNSAPDKSGLPSDRFSAERTGGSVSTLTIQRTQQEDSAVYLCASSLAARRGGEQAFFGQGTRLTVV.

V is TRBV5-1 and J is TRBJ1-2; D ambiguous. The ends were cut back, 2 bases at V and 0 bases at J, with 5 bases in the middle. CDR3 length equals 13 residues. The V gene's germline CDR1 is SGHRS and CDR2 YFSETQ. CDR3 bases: TGCGCCAGCAGCTTATTAACTAACTATGGCTACACCTTC. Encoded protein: CASSLLTNYGYTF. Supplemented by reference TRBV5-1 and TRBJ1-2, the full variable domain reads KAGVTQTPRYLIKTRGQQVTLSCSPISGHRSVSWYQQTPGQGLQFLFEYFSETQRNKGNFPGRFSGRQFSNSRSEMNVSTLELGDSALYLCASSLLTNYGYTFGSGTRLTVV.

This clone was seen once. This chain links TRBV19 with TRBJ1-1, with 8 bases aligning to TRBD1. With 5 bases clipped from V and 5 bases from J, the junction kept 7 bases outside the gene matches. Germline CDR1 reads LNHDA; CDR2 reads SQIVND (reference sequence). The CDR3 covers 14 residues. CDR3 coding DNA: TGTGCCAGTAGTTTACAGGGGGGAAGGACTGAAGCTTTCTTT. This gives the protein CASSLQGGRTEAFF. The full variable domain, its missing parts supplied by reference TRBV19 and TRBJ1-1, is DGGITQSPKYLFRKEGQNVTLSCEQNLNHDAMYWYRQDPGQGLRLIYYSQIVNDFQKGDIAEGYSVSREKKESFPLTVTSAQKNPTAFYLCASSLQGGRTEAFFGQGTRLTVV.

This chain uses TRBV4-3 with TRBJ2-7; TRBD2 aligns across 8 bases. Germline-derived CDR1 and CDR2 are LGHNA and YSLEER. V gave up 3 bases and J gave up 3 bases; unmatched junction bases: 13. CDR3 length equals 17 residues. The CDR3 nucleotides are TGCGCCAGCAGCCATCTAATACCCGGGGGGGGCAGCTACGAGCAGTACTTC. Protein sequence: CASSHLIPGGGSYEQYF.

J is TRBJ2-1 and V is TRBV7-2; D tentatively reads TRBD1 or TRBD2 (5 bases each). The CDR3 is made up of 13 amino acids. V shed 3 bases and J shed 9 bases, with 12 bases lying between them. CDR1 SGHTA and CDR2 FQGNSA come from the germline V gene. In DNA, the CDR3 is TGTGCCAGCAGCTTGTTCCCGGGACGTGAGCAGTTCTTC. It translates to CASSLFPGREQFF. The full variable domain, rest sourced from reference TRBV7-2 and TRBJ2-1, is GAGVSQSPSNKVTEKGKDVELRCDPISGHTALYWYRQSLGQGLEFLIYFQGNSAPDKSGLPSDRFSAERTGGSVSTLTIQRTQQEDSAVYLCASSLFPGREQFFGPGTRLTVL.

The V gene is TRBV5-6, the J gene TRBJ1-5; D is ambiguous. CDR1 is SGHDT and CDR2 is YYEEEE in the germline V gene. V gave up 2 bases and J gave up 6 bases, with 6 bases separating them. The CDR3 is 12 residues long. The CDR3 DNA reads TGTGCCAGCAGCTTACGGGGTCAGCCCCAGCATTTT. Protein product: CASSLRGQPQHF. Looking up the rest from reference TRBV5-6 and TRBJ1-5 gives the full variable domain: DAGVTQSPTHLIKTRGQQVTLRCSPKSGHDTVSWYQQALGQGPQFIFQYYEEEERQRGNFPDRFSGHQFPNYSSELNVNALLLGDSALYLCASSLRGQPQHFGDGTRLSIL.

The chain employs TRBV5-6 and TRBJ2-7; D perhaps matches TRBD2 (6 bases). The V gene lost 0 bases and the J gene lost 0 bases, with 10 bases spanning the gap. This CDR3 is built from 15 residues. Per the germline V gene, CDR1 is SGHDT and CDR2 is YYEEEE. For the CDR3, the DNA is TGTGCCAGCAGCTTGGGGGGGGTCCTCTCCTACGAGCAGTACTTC. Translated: CASSLGGVLSYEQYF.

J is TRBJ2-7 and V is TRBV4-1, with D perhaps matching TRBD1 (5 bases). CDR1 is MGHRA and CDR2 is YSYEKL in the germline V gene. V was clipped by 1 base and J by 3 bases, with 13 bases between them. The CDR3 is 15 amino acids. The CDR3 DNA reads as TGCGCCAGCAGCCAAGCCCATGACAGACGCTACGAGCAGTACTTC. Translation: CASSQAHDRRYEQYF.

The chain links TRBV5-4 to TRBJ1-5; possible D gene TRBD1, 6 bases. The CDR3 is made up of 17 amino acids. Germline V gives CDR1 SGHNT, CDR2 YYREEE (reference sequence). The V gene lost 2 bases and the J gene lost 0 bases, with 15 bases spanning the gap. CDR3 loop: CASSLLDRTDSNQPQHF. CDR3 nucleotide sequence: TGTGCCAGCAGCTTACTTGACAGGACCGATAGCAATCAGCCCCAGCATTTT.

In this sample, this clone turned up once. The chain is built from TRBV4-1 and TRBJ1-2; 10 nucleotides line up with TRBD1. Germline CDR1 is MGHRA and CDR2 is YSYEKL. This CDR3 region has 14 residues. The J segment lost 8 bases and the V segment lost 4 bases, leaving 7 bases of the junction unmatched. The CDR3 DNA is TGCGCCAGCAGCCCAGACAGGGGGCATTCGGGCTACACCTTC. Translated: CASSPDRGHSGYTF.

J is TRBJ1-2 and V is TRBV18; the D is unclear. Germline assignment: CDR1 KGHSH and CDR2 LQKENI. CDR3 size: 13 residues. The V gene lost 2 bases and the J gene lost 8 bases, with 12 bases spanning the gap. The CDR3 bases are TGTGCCAGCTCACCATCGGACTCTAGAGGCTACACCTTC. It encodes CASSPSDSRGYTF. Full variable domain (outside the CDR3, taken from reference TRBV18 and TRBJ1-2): NAGVMQNPRHLVRRRGQEARLRCSPMKGHSHVYWYRQLPEEGLKFMVYLQKENIIDESGMPKERFSAEFPKEGPSILRIQQVVRGDSAAYFCASSPSDSRGYTFGSGTRLTVV.